The 23 T cell receptor beta chains in this list originate from one sample, sequenced in a study of cytomegalovirus exposure and HLA in healthy donors. The protocol was immunoSEQ multiplex PCR, while the TCRdb copy is restricted to in-frame clones and leaves out a portion. The sample lists approximately 150,000 clones; around four fifths were seen once. Material for sequencing was PBMCs. These receptors came from a man in his thirties or forties in good health and CMV-seropositive.

This rearrangement joins TRBV19 to TRBJ2-4; D ambiguous. The CDR3 loop spans 15 amino acids. Per germline, CDR1 LNHDA and CDR2 SQIVND (reference sequence). The V gene lost 0 bases and the J gene lost 8 bases, with 14 bases spanning the gap. CDR3 region: CASSIEEHPADIQYF. DNA for the CDR3: TGTGCCAGTAGTATAGAGGAGCACCCAGCTGACATTCAGTACTTC. Variable domain in full (rest from reference TRBV19 and TRBJ2-4): DGGITQSPKYLFRKEGQNVTLSCEQNLNHDAMYWYRQDPGQGLRLIYYSQIVNDFQKGDIAEGYSVSREKKESFPLTVTSAQKNPTAFYLCASSIEEHPADIQYFGAGTRLSVL.

J is TRBJ2-7 and V is TRBV4-1; D might be TRBD2 (5 bases). The V and J ends lost 2 bases and 1 base respectively, with 12 bases between them. CDR3 length: 15 residues. Germline loops: CDR1 MGHRA, CDR2 YSYEKL. CDR3 nucleotide sequence: TGCGCCAGCAGCCAACCCTACCGGGGATCCTACGAGCAGTACTTC. It codes for CASSQPYRGSYEQYF.

This chain uses TRBV21-1 with TRBJ2-7; TRBD2, the D gene given by the table, was not confirmed from the DNA. TRBV21-1 has pseudogene status. The CDR3 is 18 amino acids. The CDR3 loop reads CASSNQRPGLAGEYEQYF. In nucleotides, the CDR3 is TGTGCCAGCAGCAACCAGCGCCCGGGACTAGCGGGGGAATACGAGCAGTACTTC.

The gene calls are TRBV5-1 and TRBJ1-2, with 9 bases fitting TRBD1. V dropped 3 bases and J dropped 3; count of bases not matched to a gene: 15. CDR3 size: 18 residues. The germline gives CDR1 SGHRS, CDR2 YFSETQ. CDR3: CASSSPPGQGQRDYGYTF. The DNA for the CDR3 is TGCGCCAGCAGCTCTCCCCCGGGACAGGGTCAAAGGGACTATGGCTACACCTTC.

The chain uses TRBV5-6 and TRBJ2-2; D is possibly TRBD1 (5 bases). With 6 bases removed from V and 5 bases from J, the gap between germline ends came to 11 bases. This CDR3 is 13 amino acids long. The V gene's germline CDR1 is SGHDT and CDR2 YYEEEE. CDR3 in amino acids: CASNPGWTGELFF. CDR3 bases: TGTGCCAGCAACCCAGGGTGGACCGGGGAGCTGTTTTTT.

The chain is built from TRBV25-1 and TRBJ2-5; perhaps TRBD1 as D (6 bases). V lost 1 base, J lost 2 bases, and 11 bases lay in between. The V gene's germline CDR1 is MGHDK and CDR2 SYGVNS. This CDR3 region has 15 residues. Written as DNA, the CDR3 is TGTGCCAGCAGTGAATGGAGGACAGCACAAGAGACCCAGTACTTC. It codes for CASSEWRTAQETQYF.

Comment on this clone: At one end the junction does not follow the germline gene, possibly because of a read error. The V call is TRBV18, the J call TRBJ2-5; no definite D call. Germline V lookup: CDR1 KGHSH, CDR2 LQKENI. The CDR3 totals 12 residues. Here the CDR3 DNA reads TGTGCCAGCTCACCGGAGACTGAAAATAAAGACTTC. This sequence encodes CASSPETENKDF.

This clone occurred once. The V call is TRBV18, the J call TRBJ2-3, with 9 bases aligning to TRBD1. The CDR3 totals 16 residues. CDR1 and CDR2 (germline): KGHSH, LQKENI. V was clipped by 3 bases and J by 8 bases; unmatched bases: 12. CDR3 region: CASSPPGTGRQGTQYF. In DNA, the CDR3 is TGTGCCAGCTCACCCCCAGGGACAGGGCGTCAAGGTACGCAGTATTTT.

The chain joins TRBV4-2 to TRBJ2-5; tentatively, D is TRBD1 (5 bases). CDR1 and CDR2 (germline): LGHNA, YNFKEQ. CDR3 length: 15 amino acids. V was pared by 0 bases and J by 5 bases, with 13 bases between. CDR3 protein: CASSQDPRGGETQYF. CDR3 DNA sequence: TGTGCCAGCAGCCAAGATCCTAGGGGTGGGGAGACCCAGTACTTC.

This clone has just one count. The rearrangement uses TRBV6-1 and TRBJ1-1; D remains unclear. The V gene lost 3 bases and the J gene lost 4 bases, with 6 bases spanning the gap. CDR1 MNHNS and CDR2 SASEGT come from the germline V gene. The CDR3 length is 12 residues. The CDR3 loop reads CASSDRGTEAFF. DNA for the CDR3: TGTGCCAGCAGTGACCGGGGCACTGAAGCTTTCTTT.

The rearrangement joins TRBV4-1 to TRBJ2-7; 7 nucleotides line up with TRBD1. Germline loops: CDR1 MGHRA, CDR2 YSYEKL. V trimming: 3 bases; J trimming: 2 bases; junction bases outside the gene matches: 4. CDR3 length equals 14 residues. The CDR3 bases are TGCGCCAGCAGCCACGGGGACAGTACCTACGAGCAGTACTTC. This sequence encodes CASSHGDSTYEQYF.

V gene TRBV30 combines with J gene TRBJ2-7; tentatively, D is TRBD2 (5 bases). Trimming stripped 3 bases from V and 4 bases from J, with 16 bases between. Germline V gene data show CDR1 as GTSNPN and CDR2 as SVGIG (reference sequence). The CDR3 extends over 14 amino acids. CDR3 nucleotide sequence: TGTGCCTGGAGAGATCCGGGGAACCTTTACGAGCAGTACTTC. Amino acid sequence: CAWRDPGNLYEQYF.

This clone has more than one count but fewer than ten. The chain uses TRBV6-5 and TRBJ2-7; no reliable D call. CDR1 MNHEY and CDR2 SVGAGI come from the germline V gene. Trimming left V 2 bases short and J 6 bases short, with 11 bases between. This CDR3 spans 13 amino acids. The CDR3, as DNA: TGTGCCAGCAGTTACGATATGGTGCGCGAGCAGTACTTC. It encodes CASSYDMVREQYF.

The rearrangement joins TRBV7-3 to TRBJ2-1; 9 bases match TRBD1. Germline CDR1 and CDR2: SGHTA and FQGTGA. This CDR3 is 15 amino acids long. The V and J ends lost 1 base and 7 bases, in that order; junction bases with no gene match: 5. The CDR3 reads CASSLMGQGSNEQFF. The CDR3, as DNA: TGTGCCAGCAGCTTAATGGGACAGGGATCGAATGAGCAGTTCTTC.

In nucleotides, the CDR3 is TGTGCCAGCAGCTCACTAGCCGGGATGATCACCGGGGAGCTGTTTTTT. This encodes CASSSLAGMITGELFF. V is TRBV7-9 and J is TRBJ2-2; tentative D call: TRBD2 (6 bases). The V gene lost 4 bases and the J gene lost 4 bases, with 16 bases spanning the gap. The CDR3 is 16 residues long. Germline lookup yields CDR1 SEHNR and CDR2 FQNEAQ (reference sequence).

This chain uses TRBV11-2 with TRBJ2-7, with unresolved D. This CDR3 has 16 amino acids. V was pared by 0 bases and J by 2 bases, with 14 bases between. CDR1 is SGHAT, CDR2 FQNNGV, per germline. The CDR3, as DNA: TGTGCCAGCAGCTTAGAGGCCCCGACAAAGACCTACGAGCAGTACTTC. This translates into CASSLEAPTKTYEQYF.

The rearrangement links TRBV6-5 to TRBJ1-6, with unresolved D. The CDR3 covers 16 residues. Trimming removed 4 bases at V and 7 bases at J, with 17 bases between. The germline gives CDR1 MNHEY, CDR2 SVGAGI. Written as DNA, the CDR3 is TGTGCCAGCAGTTTTCCGAGAGGAGGAGAAAATTCACCCCTCCACTTT. Translated: CASSFPRGGENSPLHF.

The chain joins TRBV19 to TRBJ2-7, with 7 positions matching TRBD2. The CDR3 runs to 16 residues. CDR1 is LNHDA and CDR2 is SQIVND in the germline V gene (reference sequence). Trimming at V came to 7 bases and at J to 3 bases, leaving 15 bases not matched to a gene. CDR3 sequence reads: CASNRGEGQFYYEQYF. CDR3 coding DNA: TGTGCCAGTAATCGGGGGGAAGGGCAGTTCTACTACGAGCAGTACTTC. Full variable domain (missing parts from reference TRBV19 and TRBJ2-7): DGGITQSPKYLFRKEGQNVTLSCEQNLNHDAMYWYRQDPGQGLRLIYYSQIVNDFQKGDIAEGYSVSREKKESFPLTVTSAQKNPTAFYLCASNRGEGQFYYEQYFGPGTRLTVT.

The chain joins TRBV29-1 to TRBJ2-4; 10 nucleotides agree with TRBD1. Germline V CDR1 and CDR2: SQVTM, ANQGSEA. The ends lost 6 bases at V and 8 bases at J; junction bases unmatched: 10. The CDR3 has 14 residues. The CDR3 nucleotides are TGCAGCGTGCTGGGACAGGGGAGGGGATACATTCAGTACTTC. Protein: CSVLGQGRGYIQYF.

V usage is TRBV7-8 and J usage is TRBJ2-6, with D possibly being TRBD1 (6 bases). Trimming removed 6 bases from V and 0 bases from J, with 12 bases in between. This CDR3 has 16 residues. From germline, CDR1 is SGHVS and CDR2 FQNEAQ. CDR3 bases: TGTGCCAGCAGGCGACAGGTTAGCTCTGGGGCCAACGTCCTGACTTTC. Translation: CASRRQVSSGANVLTF.

V gene TRBV14 combines with J gene TRBJ2-1; 8 nucleotides match TRBD1. Germline CDR1 and CDR2: SGHDN and FVKESK. This CDR3 is 14 amino acids long. V was clipped by 2 bases and J by 12 bases; unmatched bases: 9. The CDR3 spells CASSQTNRGLGQFF. Here the CDR3 DNA reads TGTGCCAGCAGCCAAACCAACAGGGGGTTGGGGCAGTTCTTC.

V gene TRBV5-1 combines with J gene TRBJ1-2; TRBD1 aligns across 8 bases. From germline, CDR1 is SGHRS and CDR2 YFSETQ. Losses at the gene ends were 7 bases for V and 4 bases for J; bases not matched to a gene: 12. This CDR3 is built from 15 residues. CDR3 sequence: CASGEDRVIAYGYTF. CDR3 nucleotide sequence: TGCGCCAGCGGGGAGGACAGGGTTATTGCCTATGGCTACACCTTC.

The V gene is TRBV2, the J gene TRBJ2-2; the D gene is possibly TRBD1 (6 bases). With 7 bases removed from V and 4 bases from J, the gap between germline ends came to 16 bases. There are 15 residues in the CDR3. Germline CDR1 and CDR2: SNHLY and FYNNEI. The CDR3 region has the DNA TGTGCCAGCACTCTAGGGGGTGCAGGCACCGGGGAGCTGTTTTTT. It codes for CASTLGGAGTGELFF.